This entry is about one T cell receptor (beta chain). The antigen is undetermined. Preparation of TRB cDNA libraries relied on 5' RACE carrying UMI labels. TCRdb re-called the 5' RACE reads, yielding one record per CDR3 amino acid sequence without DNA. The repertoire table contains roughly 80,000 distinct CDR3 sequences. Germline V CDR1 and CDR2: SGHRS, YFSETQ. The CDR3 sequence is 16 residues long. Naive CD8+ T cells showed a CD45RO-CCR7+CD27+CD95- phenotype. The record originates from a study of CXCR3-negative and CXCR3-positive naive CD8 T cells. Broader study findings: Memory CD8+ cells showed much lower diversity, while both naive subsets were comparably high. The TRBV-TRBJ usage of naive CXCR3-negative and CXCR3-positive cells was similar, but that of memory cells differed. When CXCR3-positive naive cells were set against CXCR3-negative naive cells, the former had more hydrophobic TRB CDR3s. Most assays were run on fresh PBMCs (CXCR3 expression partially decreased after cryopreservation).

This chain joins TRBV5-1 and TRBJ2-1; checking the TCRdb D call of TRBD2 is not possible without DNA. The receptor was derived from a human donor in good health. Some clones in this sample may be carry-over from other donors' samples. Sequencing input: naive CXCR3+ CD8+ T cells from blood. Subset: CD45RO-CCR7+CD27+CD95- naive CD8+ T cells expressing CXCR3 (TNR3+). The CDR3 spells CASSPPLAGDLGEQFF.